These 6 T cell receptor beta chains came from one sample sequenced in a study of spatial heterogeneity in lung cancer (dated by TCRdb to between 2018 and 2021). Libraries were prepared through 5' RACE. Data came from a NextSeq 500. TCRdb's own reprocessing of the public reads used fastp at Q25 and MiXCR and kept productive beta chains. Every distinct CDR3 protein forms one entry, paired with its most common genes and DNA. Across this sample there are 23,000 or so distinct CDR3 sequences, with 4% to 5% seen only once. The ten most abundant clones make up less than 5.5% of the sample. Interpreted using the paper, the time point label stands for: sample taken at primary tumor resection. Whole RNA extracted from tumor and nontumor lung tissue, or from cryopreserved PBMC samples, was used for TCR sequencing without cell sorting. The input for sequencing was PBMCs, taken at surgery. The origin of the receptors is a male donor with early-stage non-small cell lung cancer.

This clonotype is termed medium-sized (0.01 to 0.1%). The chain links TRBV12-3 or TRBV12-4 to TRBJ1-5; TRBD1 matches at 9 bases. Trimming took 4 bases from V and 7 from J; bases not matched to a gene: 8. The CDR3 has 15 amino acids. CDR3: CASSSGTGLGQPQHF. The CDR3 nucleotides read TGTGCCAGCAGTTCCGGGACAGGGTTAGGGCAGCCCCAGCATTTT.

At least ten counts were recorded for this clonotype. The J gene is TRBJ2-7, the V gene TRBV7-9, with 7 positions matching TRBD1. The CDR3 has 14 amino acids. CDR1 is SEHNR, CDR2 FQNEAQ, per germline (reference sequence). After removal of 1 base from V and 7 bases from J, the junction contained 7 bases not matched to a gene. The CDR3 DNA reads as TGTGCCAGCAGCTTAGTAGTGACAGGGAGTGAGCAGTACTTC. It translates to CASSLVVTGSEQYF.

In its sample, this clonotype was seen many times. The CDR3 coding sequence is TGTGCCTCAGGACTAGCGGGGGTCGAGCAGTACTTC. Protein product: CASGLAGVEQYF. This chain joins TRBV6-4 and TRBJ2-7; 13 nucleotides match TRBD2. Trimming removed 11 bases from V and 6 bases from J; junction bases left unmatched: 4. The CDR3 totals 12 residues. Germline-derived CDR1 and CDR2 are MRHNA and SNTAGT.

In this sample, this clonotype turned up many times. This chain links TRBV28 with TRBJ2-5, with 8 bases that match TRBD2. Germline V gene sequence: CDR1 MDHEN, CDR2 SYDVKM. This CDR3 has 15 amino acids. V lost 3 bases and J lost 1; bases outside the gene matches: 4. The CDR3 region has the DNA TGTGCCAGCAGTTTTCTCCGGGGGGGCCAAGAGACCCAGTACTTC. Amino acid sequence: CASSFLRGGQETQYF.

This clonotype was picked up many times. The genes are TRBV7-2 and TRBJ2-2, with 7 bases aligning to TRBD1. The germline V gene has CDR1 SGHTA and CDR2 FQGNSA. The CDR3 has 16 residues. Germline trimming cut 4 bases from V and 6 bases from J; bases unmatched to any gene: 11. CDR3 sequence (DNA): TGTGCCAGCAGCTCCCAGAGGGGGCCGATAGCCGGGGAGCTGTTTTTT. It is translated as CASSSQRGPIAGELFF.

This clonotype occurred many times. The rearrangement links TRBV20-1 to TRBJ1-1; D gene uncertain. The CDR3 totals 11 residues. Germline CDR1 and CDR2: DFQATT and SNEGSKA (reference sequence). The ends were cut back, 6 bases at V and 4 bases at J, with 9 bases in the middle. The CDR3 sequence: CSAIDSTEAFF. CDR3 nucleotide sequence: TGCAGTGCCATAGACTCCACTGAAGCTTTCTTT.